Sequencing of this T cell receptor (beta chain) was carried out in a study of CD8 T cells in ankylosing spondylitis (dated by TCRdb to about 2017). Background for the entire study: To find TCR variants linked to disease, the study profiled T cell receptor beta repertoires in ankylosing spondylitis patients and healthy donors. The full study cohort comprised about 25 ankylosing spondylitis patients and 85 to 120 healthy donors. Samples of peripheral blood were taken, and for ankylosing spondylitis patients, synovial fluid was collected as well. Study-wide findings and limitations: The disease-linked clones were reported as significantly enriched in matched synovial fluid samples from ankylosing spondylitis patients. Blood from ankylosing spondylitis patients appeared to be characterized by a TCR beta motif made up of under ten highly homologous amino acid variants. In peripheral blood, the disease-linked clones were found at relatively low frequencies and had a CD8+ phenotype. Some motif variants had previously been reported in the synovial fluid and blood of reactive arthritis patients, which suggests shared mechanisms of disease initiation.

These reads were obtained on an Illumina HiSeq 2500. Quantitative 5'-RACE with molecular barcodes was the method used to prepare the TCR beta libraries. The authors' analysis ran thus. A new computational method based on a probabilistic model of VDJ rearrangement was used to identify disease-linked TCR variants. Using fastp at Q25 and MiXCR, TCRdb reprocessed the public reads and kept productive beta chains. Merged by CDR3 protein, the rows form single entries marked with the most common genes and DNA. TCRdb, not the authors, supplied the V and J calls. This sample has about 240,000 distinct CDR3 sequences in its table, and 8.6% of those were observed once. The ten biggest clones cover approximately 6.3% of the sample. This clonotype has a handful of counts. The antigen it recognizes is unknown. Within one base of it there is no much larger clone, and no base qualities were kept. From its cysteine to its phenylalanine, the CDR3 spans 14 amino acids. Only the CDR3 portion is preserved as DNA: 42 bases, with reading frame beginning at the first base. The germline V gene gives CDR1 as SGHVS and CDR2 as FQNEAQ. Cut back by 6 bases and 4 bases, the V and J ends lie 13 bases apart.

The rearrangement joined TRBV7-8 to TRBJ1-3; the best D guess is TRBD1, with 6 bases matching. Sequenced sample: blood, either unsorted or a sorted T cell fraction (not recorded which). This TCR derives from a male donor with ankylosing spondylitis or in good health (not recorded which). The sequenced DNA: TGTGCCAGCAGGAACAGGGATGGCGGAAACACCATATATTTT. This translates into CASRNRDGGNTIYF.